This T cell receptor beta chain was obtained from a study of T cell repertoires in cytomegalovirus infection. Study-wide context: Public TCR beta signatures provided an indication of both CMV infection and a matching HLA type. Study-level findings and limits: The study found HLA-C-restricted CMV-specific TCR beta clonotypes dominating the ex vivo response.

The germline V and J ends were trimmed by 5 bases and 7 bases, with 17 bases remaining between them. The V gene's germline CDR1 is LNHDA and CDR2 SQIVND (reference sequence). CDR3 length: 15 amino acids. This clonotype was detected only once. Its antigen is not identified. Since the CDR3 does not end with the conserved phenylalanine or tryptophan, this likely comes from a read error. A single record per CDR3 protein comes from TCRdb applying MiXCR to the reads. The sample contains 680,000 or so distinct CDR3 sequences, around a third of which appear only once. This sequence joins TRBV19 and TRBJ2-2; tentatively, D is TRBD1 (6 bases). The source material was cultured PBMCs, sampled from culture after CMV antigen stimulation. This TCR derives from a human donor in good health (CMV status not recorded). Some clones in this sample may be carry-over from other donors' samples. This CDR3 is CASSFQGNNGGELFS. In DNA, the CDR3 is TGTGCCAGTAGTTTCCAGGGGAATAATGGCGGGGAGCTGTTTTCT.